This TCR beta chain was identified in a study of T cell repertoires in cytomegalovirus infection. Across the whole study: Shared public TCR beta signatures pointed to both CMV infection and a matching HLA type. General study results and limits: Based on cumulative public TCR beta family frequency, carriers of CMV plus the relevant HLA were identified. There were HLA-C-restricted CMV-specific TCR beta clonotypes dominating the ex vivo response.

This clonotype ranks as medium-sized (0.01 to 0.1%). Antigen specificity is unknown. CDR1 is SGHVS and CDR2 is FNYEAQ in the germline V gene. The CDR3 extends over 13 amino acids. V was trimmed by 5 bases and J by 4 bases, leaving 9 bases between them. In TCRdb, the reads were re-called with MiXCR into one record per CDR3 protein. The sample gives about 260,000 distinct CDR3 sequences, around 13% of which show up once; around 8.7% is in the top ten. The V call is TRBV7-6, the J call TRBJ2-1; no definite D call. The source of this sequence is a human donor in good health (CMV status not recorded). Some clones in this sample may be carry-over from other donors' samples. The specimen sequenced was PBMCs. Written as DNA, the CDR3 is TGTGCCAGCAGCCCCAAACGGTACAATGAGCAGTTCTTC. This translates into CASSPKRYNEQFF.